The 7 T cell receptor beta chains below come from one sample, sequenced in a study of blood T cell repertoires in COVID-19. Libraries were prepared by immunoSEQ multiplex PCR; TCRdb keeps only in-frame clonotypes and omits some of them. The data show about 170,000 clones, approximately 90% seen once. Input material: peripheral blood. Receptors originate from a man aged 18 to 30 with COVID-19, enrolled during active disease.

The chain uses TRBV6-5 and TRBJ1-2; D possibly corresponds to TRBD1 (5 bases). Looked up from germline, CDR1 is MNHEY and CDR2 is SVGAGI. This CDR3 contains 15 residues. Trimming pared 4 bases from V and 5 bases from J, leaving 17 bases between. CDR3 DNA: TGTGCCAGCAGTTCAAGTTATTTCGGGGGGTATGGCTACACCTTC. It is translated as CASSSSYFGGYGYTF.

The chain has TRBV3-1 (or the pseudogene TRBV3-2) and TRBJ1-2; D perhaps matches TRBD1 (6 bases). Between the trimmed V and J ends, which lost 0 bases and 4 bases, there was a span of 9 bases. The CDR3 is made up of 14 amino acids. Germline-derived CDR1 and CDR2 are LGHDT and YNNKEL (reference sequence). This chain's CDR3 is CASSQDAGAYGYTF. The CDR3 DNA reads as TGTGCCAGCAGCCAAGATGCGGGGGCCTATGGCTACACCTTC.

The chain joins TRBV27 to TRBJ2-3; a weak D match, TRBD2 (7 bases). Germline CDR1 is MNHEY and CDR2 is SMNVEV (reference sequence). V gave up 8 bases and J gave up 5 bases, with 20 bases separating them. There are 15 residues in the CDR3. Written as DNA, the CDR3 is TGTGCCAGCGGCCTGGGGGGGCTCCTACGAGATACGCAGTATTTT. Translated, it gives CASGLGGLLRDTQYF.

This chain connects TRBV5-4 to TRBJ1-2; tentatively, D is TRBD1 (5 bases). The V end was cut by 3 bases, the J end by 5 bases, with 14 bases between. The germline V gene has CDR1 SGHNT and CDR2 YYREEE (reference sequence). The CDR3 totals 14 residues. CDR3 protein: CASSSFKDTYGYTF. In DNA form, the CDR3 reads TGTGCCAGCAGCTCTTTCAAGGACACATATGGCTACACCTTC.

The rearrangement links TRBV18 to TRBJ1-2; D is undetermined. Germline-derived CDR1 and CDR2 are KGHSH and LQKENI. The CDR3 extends over 16 amino acids. Trimming pared 1 base from V and 4 bases from J, leaving 16 bases between. DNA of the CDR3: TGTGCCAGCTCACCACTTTGGGGAGGTCTGGTCTATGGCTACACCTTC. Translation: CASSPLWGGLVYGYTF.

About this clone itself: One junction end disagrees with the germline gene, perhaps due to a read error. The chain joins TRBV18 to TRBJ1-4, with 7 bases that match TRBD1. The V gene's germline CDR1 is KGHSH and CDR2 LQKENI. This CDR3 spans 16 amino acids. The CDR3 reads CASSPRPRDSGEKLLF. The CDR3 region has the DNA TGTGCCAGCTCACCGCGACCCCGGGACAGTGGGGAAAAACTGCTTTTT. The full variable domain, its missing parts supplied by reference TRBV18 and TRBJ1-4, is NAGVMQNPRHLVRRRGQEARLRCSPMKGHSHVYWYRQLPEEGLKFMVYLQKENIIDESGMPKERFSAEFPKEGPSILRIQQVVRGDSAAYFCASSPRPRDSGEKLLFGSGTQLSVL.

This chain joins TRBV6-5 and TRBJ1-6; 7 bases map to TRBD1. The germline V gene encodes CDR1 MNHEY and CDR2 SVGAGI. This CDR3 spans 15 amino acids. Trimming removed 7 bases from V and 6 bases from J; junction bases left unmatched: 9. CDR3: CASTPEQGFNSPLHF. CDR3 nucleotides: TGTGCCAGCACCCCTGAACAGGGGTTTAATTCACCCCTCCACTTT.